The clone carrying this T cell receptor (beta chain) has ten or more counts. Antigen: not known. This sample was taken from a study of T cells in Graves' hyperthyroidism and ophthalmopathy. TCR beta CDR3 regions were amplified from RNA transcripts. Primed by the HTBI set, a first-round RT-PCR was run on the TCR CDR3. TCRdb called the multiplex PCR reads again in MiXCR, with one record for every CDR3 protein. The repertoire consists of some 770,000 distinct CDR3 sequences, with around 15% occurring once and the leading ten covering 8.4%. Study-level points and caveats: Appearing also in blood were most of the thyroid clonotypes expanded above 0.001.

CDR3 length equals 16 residues. Germline V gene lookup returns CDR1 MNHNS and CDR2 SASEGT. Trimming left V 6 bases short and J 1 base short, with 17 bases between. This receptor was obtained from a man younger than 35 with Graves' hyperthyroidism. Sequenced input: blood. V is TRBV6-1 and J is TRBJ2-3; D not certain. DNA of the CDR3: TGTGCCAGCAGCCCCCCCGTAAGGAGAGGCACAGATACGCAGTATTTT. Translating it yields CASSPPVRRGTDTQYF.